This T cell receptor (beta chain) comes out of a study of CXCR3-negative and CXCR3-positive naive CD8 T cells. All TRB cDNA libraries came from 5' RACE performed with UMI labels. From its re-call of the 5' RACE reads, TCRdb lists each CDR3 protein once, without DNA. In total, the table holds approximately 100,000 distinct CDR3 sequences. CDR1 and CDR2 from the germline V gene are SGHDT and YYEEEE. This CDR3 spans 16 amino acids. Study-wide results and limits: With respect to TRBV-TRBJ usage, naive CXCR3-negative and CXCR3-positive cells were similar; memory differed. Naive cells positive for CXCR3 carried more hydrophobic TRB CDR3s than CXCR3-negative ones.

In the case of this clonotype: Its antigen is currently unknown.

Material for sequencing was naive CXCR3+ CD8+ T cells from blood. Specified subset: CD45RO-CCR7+CD27+CD95- naive CD8+ T cells expressing CXCR3 (TNR3+). The chain links TRBV5-6 to TRBJ2-7; as DNA is missing, the TRBD1 call by TCRdb cannot be tested. The receptor comes from a human donor in good health. Some clones in this sample may be carry-over from other donors' samples. CDR3 amino acids: CASSREGVGSSYEQYF.